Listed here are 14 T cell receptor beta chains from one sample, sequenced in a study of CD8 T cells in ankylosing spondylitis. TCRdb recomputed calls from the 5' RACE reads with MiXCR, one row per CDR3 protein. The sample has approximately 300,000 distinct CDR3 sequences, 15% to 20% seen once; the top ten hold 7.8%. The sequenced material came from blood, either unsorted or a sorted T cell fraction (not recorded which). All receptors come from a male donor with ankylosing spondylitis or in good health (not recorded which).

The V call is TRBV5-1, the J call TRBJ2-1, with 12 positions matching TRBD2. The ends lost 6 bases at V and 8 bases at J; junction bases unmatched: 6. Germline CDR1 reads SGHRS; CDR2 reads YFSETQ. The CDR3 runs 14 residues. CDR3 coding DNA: TGCGCCAGCACAGCGGCTAGCGGGAGGGATGAGCAGTTCTTC. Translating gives CASTAASGRDEQFF.

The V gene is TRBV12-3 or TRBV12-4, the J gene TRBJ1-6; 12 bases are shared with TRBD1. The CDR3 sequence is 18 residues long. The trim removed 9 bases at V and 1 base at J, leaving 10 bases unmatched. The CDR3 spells CARTTGTGGASYNSPLHF. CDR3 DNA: TGTGCCAGGACTACCGGGACAGGGGGCGCGTCCTATAATTCACCCCTCCACTTT.

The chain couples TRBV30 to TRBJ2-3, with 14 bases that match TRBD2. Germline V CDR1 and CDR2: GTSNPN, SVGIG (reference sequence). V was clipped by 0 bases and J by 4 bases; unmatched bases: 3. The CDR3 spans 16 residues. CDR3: CAWSVRTSGRPDTQYF. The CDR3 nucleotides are TGTGCCTGGAGTGTTAGGACTAGCGGGAGGCCAGATACGCAGTATTTT.

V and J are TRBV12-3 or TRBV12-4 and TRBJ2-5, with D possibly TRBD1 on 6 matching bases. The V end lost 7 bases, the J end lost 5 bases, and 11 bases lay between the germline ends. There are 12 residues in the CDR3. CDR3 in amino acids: CASKGGQETQYF. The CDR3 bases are TGTGCCAGCAAAGGGGGTCAGGAGACCCAGTACTTC.

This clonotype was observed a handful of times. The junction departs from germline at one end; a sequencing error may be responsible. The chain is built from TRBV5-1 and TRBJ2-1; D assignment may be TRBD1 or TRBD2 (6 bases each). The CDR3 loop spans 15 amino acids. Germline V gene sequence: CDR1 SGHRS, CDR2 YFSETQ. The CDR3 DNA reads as TGCGCCAGCAGCTTGGTCGGGGGCTCCAACAATGAGCAGTTCTTC. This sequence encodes CASSLVGGSNNEQFF.

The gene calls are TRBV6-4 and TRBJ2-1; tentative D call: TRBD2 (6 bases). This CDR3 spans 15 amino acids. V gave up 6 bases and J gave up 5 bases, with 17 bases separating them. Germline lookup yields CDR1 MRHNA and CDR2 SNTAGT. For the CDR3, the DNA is TGTGCCAGCAGCCGTCGGGCGGGGTATAACAATGAGCAGTTCTTC. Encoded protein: CASSRRAGYNNEQFF.

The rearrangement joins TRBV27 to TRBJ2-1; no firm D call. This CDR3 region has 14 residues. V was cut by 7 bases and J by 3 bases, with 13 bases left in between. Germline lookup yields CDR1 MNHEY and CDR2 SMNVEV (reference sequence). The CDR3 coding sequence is TGTGCCAGCAACCTAGGCCCGGGCTACAATGAGCAGTTCTTC. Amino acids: CASNLGPGYNEQFF.

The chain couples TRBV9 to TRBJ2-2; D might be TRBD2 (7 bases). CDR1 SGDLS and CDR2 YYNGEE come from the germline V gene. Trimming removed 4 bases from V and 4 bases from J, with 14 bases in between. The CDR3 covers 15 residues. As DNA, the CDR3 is TGTGCCAGCAGCCCGGGGGGCCCTAGCACCGGGGAGCTGTTTTTT. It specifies CASSPGGPSTGELFF.

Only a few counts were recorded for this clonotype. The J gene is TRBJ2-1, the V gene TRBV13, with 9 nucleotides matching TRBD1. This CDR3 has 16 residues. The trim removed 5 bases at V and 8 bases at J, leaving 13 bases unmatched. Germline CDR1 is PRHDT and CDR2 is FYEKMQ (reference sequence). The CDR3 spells CASSTPGTGSSDEQFF. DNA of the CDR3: TGTGCCAGCAGCACACCCGGGACAGGGAGTAGCGATGAGCAGTTCTTC.

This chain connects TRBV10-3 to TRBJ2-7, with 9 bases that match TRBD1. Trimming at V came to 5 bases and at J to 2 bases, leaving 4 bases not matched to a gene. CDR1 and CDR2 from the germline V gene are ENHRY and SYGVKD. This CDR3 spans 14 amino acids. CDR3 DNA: TGTGCCATCAGTACCGGGACAGGGACCTACGAGCAGTACGTC. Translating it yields CAISTGTGTYEQYV.

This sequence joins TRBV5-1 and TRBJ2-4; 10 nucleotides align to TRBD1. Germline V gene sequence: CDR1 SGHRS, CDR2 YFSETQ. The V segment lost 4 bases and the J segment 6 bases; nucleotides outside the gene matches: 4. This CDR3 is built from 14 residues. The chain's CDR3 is CASSKTGGLNIQYF. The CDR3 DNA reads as TGCGCCAGCAGCAAGACAGGGGGCTTAAACATTCAGTACTTC.

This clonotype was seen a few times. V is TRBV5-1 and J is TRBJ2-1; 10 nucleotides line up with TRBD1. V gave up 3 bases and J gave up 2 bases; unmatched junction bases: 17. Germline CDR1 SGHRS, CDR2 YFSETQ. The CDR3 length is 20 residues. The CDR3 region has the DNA TGCGCCAGCAGCTACCCGACCTTCCCGGGACAGGGGTCTACCTACAATGAGCAGTTCTTC. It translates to CASSYPTFPGQGSTYNEQFF.

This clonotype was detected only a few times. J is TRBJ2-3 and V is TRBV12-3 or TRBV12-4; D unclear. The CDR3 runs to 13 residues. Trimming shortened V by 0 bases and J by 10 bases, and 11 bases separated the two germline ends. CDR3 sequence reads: CASSLAPGSAQYF. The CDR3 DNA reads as TGTGCCAGCAGTTTAGCCCCAGGTTCGGCGCAGTATTTT.

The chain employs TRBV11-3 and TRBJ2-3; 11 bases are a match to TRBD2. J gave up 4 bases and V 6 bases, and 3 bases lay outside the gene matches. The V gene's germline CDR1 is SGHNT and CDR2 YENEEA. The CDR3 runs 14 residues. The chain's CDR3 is CASRNSGGADTQYF. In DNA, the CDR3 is TGTGCCAGCAGGAATAGCGGGGGGGCAGATACGCAGTATTTT. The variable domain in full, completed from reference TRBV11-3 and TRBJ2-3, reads EAGVVQSPRYKIIEKKQPVAFWCNPISGHNTLYWYLQNLGQGPELLIRYENEEAVDDSQLPKDRFSAERLKGVDSTLKIQPAELGDSAVYLCASRNSGGADTQYFGPGTRLTVL.